This T cell receptor (beta chain) was sequenced during a study of blood T cell repertoires in COVID-19. Overall study context: Samples came from the United States, Italy and Spain, spanning acute and convalescent COVID-19.

Authors' methods: Estimated nucleated cell counts came from reference gene primer amplification. TCRdb's table, derived via immunoSEQ multiplex PCR, lists solely in-frame clones and lacks some. V and J calls and clone size are copied from that table; D and trimming were computed from the DNA. The sample shows roughly 180,000 clones, approximately 82% of them seen only once. Details on this clone: Other DNA sequences of this sample code for an identical CDR3.

Residents of about 25 US areas, aged about 18 to 89 years, made up the participants. Cohort placement rested on clinical history that participants reported themselves. Per germline, CDR1 MNHEY and CDR2 SMNVEV (reference sequence). The V and J ends lost 3 bases and 6 bases respectively, with 8 bases between them. CDR3 length: 13 residues. The sequence was obtained from a woman between 50 and 59 years old in a cohort exposed to, infected with or recovered from COVID-19 (not recorded which). Sequenced: PBMCs or T cells enriched from blood (not recorded which). The chain has TRBV27 and TRBJ1-4; D is unclear. As DNA, the CDR3 is TGTGCCAGCAGTTTCTCGGGGTATGAAAAACTGTTTTTT. Translating gives CASSFSGYEKLFF.